This T cell receptor (beta chain) was obtained from a study of cytomegalovirus exposure and HLA in healthy donors. Study at large: The 130 or so validation repertoires and the approximately 690 first-cohort repertoires shared a platform, a later analysis reported.

Study findings and constraints: The authors confirmed in vitro that a few CMV-associated chains were specific for CMV antigens. Rarity marked most TCR sequences, yet some public TCRs occurred in many donors. The authors listed some 150 TCR beta chains as cytomegalovirus-associated.

Clones were sequenced by immunoSEQ multiplex PCR, and TCRdb holds only the in-frame ones, with some missing. This table has approximately 150,000 clones, roughly 89% appearing once. There are 15 residues in the CDR3. The V segment lost 4 bases and the J segment 2 bases; nucleotides outside the gene matches: 6. Germline-derived CDR1 and CDR2 are MNHEY and SMNVEV (reference sequence). As for this clone: Its cognate antigen is unknown.

The TCR was taken from a woman aged 25 to 45 in good health and CMV-seronegative. V is TRBV27 and J is TRBJ2-7, with 9 bases fitting TRBD1. Input material: PBMCs. The CDR3 nucleotides are TGTGCCAGCAGTTCAGGGACAGGGTTCCCCTACGAGCAGTACTTC. It specifies CASSSGTGFPYEQYF.